This T cell receptor beta chain is from a study of cytomegalovirus exposure and HLA in healthy donors (dated by TCRdb to the late 2010s). Background on the whole study: According to a later analysis, the approximately 130 validation repertoires were produced on the same platform as the approximately 600 repertoires of the first cohort. The study aimed to test whether cataloging public T cell receptors could reveal signatures of past pathogen exposure. Besides the first cohort of under 700 subjects, a separate validation cohort made up of over 95 different subjects was used. To predict cytomegalovirus infection status, the study combined high-throughput TCR immunosequencing, statistical association of individual TCRs with disease status, and machine learning. The study at large found these results: The authors suggested that the approach could potentially be extended to other disease states and immunological phenotypes. A later analysis lacked HLA typing for the validation cohort, so it scored co-occurrence in that cohort across all 120 repertoires. Most TCR sequences were observed very rarely across donors, whereas some public TCRs were present in many individuals. In vitro tests confirmed that a few of the cytomegalovirus-associated TCR beta chains recognize cytomegalovirus antigens. The study gave a list of about 160 TCR beta chains associated with cytomegalovirus. Cytomegalovirus status was reported to be diagnosed by the classifier with high specificity and sensitivity in both the original and validation cohorts. Subsequent analysis determined that TCRs grouped into clusters in the first cohort also showed a tendency toward co-occurrence across the 120 or so validation repertoires, and 94% of cluster scores exceeded 0.

The donors belonged to the validation cohort of around 110 subjects, which was separate from the roughly 680-subject first cohort. Library preparation was by the immunoSEQ multiplex PCR assay. Turning to the authors' computational methods: A statistical classification framework was built to diagnose cytomegalovirus status from the catalog of TCR beta chain sequences. In TCRdb, the immuneACCESS table is reduced to in-frame sequences with V and J assigned. These tables do not hold every clone; where another copy was compared, an unresolved V gene accounts for under half, and the others remain unexplained. For V, J and clone size, that table is used; D and trimming come from the DNA. The sample data list about 78,000 clones, and roughly 95% of these were observed just once. The ten largest clones take up 1.6% of the sample. With regard to this clone: Its antigen is unknown. No qualities accompany the bases; no much larger clone lies one base away.

V is shortened by 6 bases, J by 0 bases, and the region joining them spans 18 bases. Per the germline V gene, SGHVS is the CDR1 and FNYEAQ is the CDR2. The CDR3 runs 17 residues from the cysteine to the phenylalanine. Only CDR3 DNA is held: 51 bases, read in frame from base 1. The TCR originated in a young man in good health and CMV-seropositive. Sequencing was carried out using PBMCs. The receptor chain draws on TRBV7-6 and TRBJ1-3, and TRBD1 may be the D gene, going by 6 matching bases. The CDR3 protein sequence reads: CASSPRSGQLSGNTIYF. At the DNA level, the sequence is TGTGCCAGCAGTCCCCGATCAGGACAGCTCTCTGGAAACACCATATATTTT.